One sample yielded the 13 T cell receptor beta chains listed below, sequenced in a study of blood T cell repertoires in COVID-19. Method: immunoSEQ multiplex PCR; TCRdb's copy keeps in-frame clones and lacks some. The sample carries 250,000 to 300,000 clones, about 87% recorded once. Material for sequencing was peripheral blood. Receptors originate from a woman aged 60-75 years with COVID-19, enrolled during active disease.

The chain uses TRBV3-1 (or the pseudogene TRBV3-2) and TRBJ2-5; TRBD1 matches at 7 bases. The CDR3 has 15 amino acids. Trimming removed 1 base from V and 2 bases from J; junction bases left unmatched: 4. Germline CDR1 LGHDT, CDR2 YNNKEL (reference sequence). CDR3 region: CASSQVPGQQETQYF. The CDR3 nucleotides read TGTGCCAGCAGCCAAGTACCGGGACAGCAAGAGACCCAGTACTTC.

This clone was recorded only once. J is TRBJ2-1 and V is TRBV27, with 11 nucleotides matching TRBD2. The ends lost 5 bases at V and 6 bases at J; junction bases unmatched: 9. The CDR3 totals 16 residues. In germline, CDR1 is MNHEY, CDR2 SMNVEV (reference sequence). The CDR3 is CASSRLAGRSINEQFF. CDR3 DNA sequence: TGTGCCAGCAGTAGACTAGCGGGAAGGTCAATCAATGAGCAGTTCTTC.

The chain recombines TRBV9 with TRBJ2-7; D remains unclear. Germline V gene lookup returns CDR1 SGDLS and CDR2 YYNGEE. Trimming removed 0 bases from V and 2 bases from J, with 9 bases in between. The CDR3 totals 14 residues. This CDR3 is CASSVGSETYEQYF. The CDR3, as DNA: TGTGCCAGCAGCGTAGGGTCGGAGACCTACGAGCAGTACTTC.

Points on this clone: The sample holds other DNA sequences that translate to the same CDR3. This chain connects TRBV5-1 to TRBJ1-4; TRBD1 matches at 10 bases. Germline values: CDR1 SGHRS, CDR2 YFSETQ. With 4 bases clipped from V and 5 bases from J, the junction kept 2 bases outside the gene matches. CDR3 size: 14 residues. The CDR3 loop reads CASSLDRGNEKLFF. DNA for the CDR3: TGCGCCAGCAGCCTGGACAGGGGGAATGAAAAACTGTTTTTT. Together with reference TRBV5-1 and TRBJ1-4, the CDR3 gives the full variable domain: KAGVTQTPRYLIKTRGQQVTLSCSPISGHRSVSWYQQTPGQGLQFLFEYFSETQRNKGNFPGRFSGRQFSNSRSEMNVSTLELGDSALYLCASSLDRGNEKLFFGSGTQLSVL.

The V gene is TRBV6-2 or TRBV6-3, the J gene TRBJ2-3; 8 bases match TRBD1. CDR3 length: 18 residues. Germline CDR1 reads MNHEY; CDR2 reads SVGEGT. V was pared by 2 bases and J by 1 base, with 11 bases of the junction left unmatched. The CDR3 spells CASSYPEDRARGTDTQYF. The CDR3 DNA reads TGTGCCAGCAGTTACCCGGAGGACAGGGCAAGAGGCACAGATACGCAGTATTTT.

The chain has TRBV15 and TRBJ2-5; 7 bases agree with TRBD1. The CDR3 spans 14 residues. CDR1 is LNHNV, CDR2 YYDKDF, per germline (reference sequence). V shed 3 bases, J shed 7 bases, and the junction held 8 bases outside the gene matches. Here the CDR3 DNA reads TGTGCCACCAGCAGGATGGGGACAGAAGGGACCCAGTACTTC. Translation: CATSRMGTEGTQYF.

The chain combines TRBV7-9 with TRBJ2-5; D gene uncertain. The CDR3 covers 14 residues. The germline V gene has CDR1 SEHNR and CDR2 FQNEAQ (reference sequence). Trimming cost V 6 bases and J 6 bases, with 17 bases left between them. The CDR3: CASSSGPSPKTQYF. The DNA of the CDR3 is TGTGCCAGCAGTTCTGGGCCTTCCCCTAAGACCCAGTACTTC.

This rearrangement joins TRBV3-1 (or the pseudogene TRBV3-2) to TRBJ2-6, with D perhaps TRBD1 (6 bases). Per the germline V gene, CDR1 is LGHDT and CDR2 is YNNKEL (reference sequence). Trimming cost V 5 bases and J 1 base, with 9 bases left between them. CDR3 size: 15 residues. This CDR3 reads CASSSTGSGANVLTF. CDR3 sequence (DNA): TGTGCCAGCAGCTCAACAGGGTCTGGGGCCAACGTCCTGACTTTC.

The chain combines TRBV3-1 (or the pseudogene TRBV3-2) with TRBJ1-2, with D perhaps TRBD1 (6 bases). With 4 bases removed from V and 4 bases from J, the gap between germline ends came to 16 bases. The CDR3 is 15 amino acids. Germline V lookup: CDR1 LGHDT, CDR2 YNNKEL (reference sequence). In DNA, the CDR3 is TGTGCCAGCAGCCCCTGGACAGATTTTAGCTATGGCTACACCTTC. Translation: CASSPWTDFSYGYTF.

This chain connects TRBV5-1 to TRBJ2-2; TRBD2 matches at 16 bases. Germline-derived CDR1 and CDR2 are SGHRS and YFSETQ. Unmatched junction bases numbered 11, after V lost 1 base and J lost 5 bases. The CDR3 sequence is 20 residues long. The CDR3 DNA is TGCGCCAGCAGCTTGAAAGGACAGGGGGGACTAGCGGGAGGGACCGGGGAGCTGTTTTTT. Translating gives CASSLKGQGGLAGGTGELFF. Full variable domain (outside the CDR3, taken from reference TRBV5-1 and TRBJ2-2): KAGVTQTPRYLIKTRGQQVTLSCSPISGHRSVSWYQQTPGQGLQFLFEYFSETQRNKGNFPGRFSGRQFSNSRSEMNVSTLELGDSALYLCASSLKGQGGLAGGTGELFFGEGSRLTVL.

This chain links TRBV9 with TRBJ2-7, with D possibly matching TRBD1 (5 bases). This CDR3 has 12 amino acids. V was cut by 7 bases and J by 7 bases, with 15 bases left in between. Germline CDR1 is SGDLS and CDR2 is YYNGEE. CDR3: CASGAAHREQYF. As DNA, the CDR3 is TGTGCCAGCGGGGCCGCGCACAGGGAGCAGTACTTC.

This clone showed up just once. V and J are TRBV7-9 and TRBJ2-2, with D possibly TRBD1 on 5 matching bases. The germline V gene encodes CDR1 SEHNR and CDR2 FQNEAQ (reference sequence). The CDR3 totals 15 residues. V dropped 5 bases and J dropped 1 base, with 11 bases sitting between them. The DNA of the CDR3 is TGTGCCAGCAGCCAAGGCAGGGTGAACACCGGGGAGCTGTTTTTT. This translates into CASSQGRVNTGELFF.

This clone was seen just once. The V and J genes are TRBV18 and TRBJ2-1; 8 bases are a match to TRBD2. This CDR3 is 17 amino acids long. The trim removed 4 bases at V and 9 bases at J, leaving 17 bases unmatched. CDR1 is KGHSH and CDR2 is LQKENI in the germline V gene. CDR3 amino acids: CASSRTLAGSSVGEQFF. CDR3 bases: TGTGCCAGCTCACGGACCTTAGCGGGATCGTCAGTCGGTGAGCAGTTCTTC.